This T cell receptor (beta chain) was sequenced in a study of cytomegalovirus exposure and HLA in healthy donors. Study-wide background: T cells numbering around 170 million yielded roughly 120 million unique TCR beta sequences in an earlier analysis. The study, taken as a whole, reports: Most of the TCR beta V segments (in an earlier analysis) were productive either about 90% or about 30% of the time. Immune exposure information comprised only CMV serostatus. Associated with cytomegalovirus, according to the listing, were around 160 TCR beta chains.

Details on this clone: As yet, its antigen is unknown.

PCR involved 60 Vbeta and 13 Jbeta primers. Method: immunoSEQ multiplex PCR; TCRdb's copy keeps in-frame clones and lacks some. The sample includes approximately 69,000 clones, around 70% seen only once; the top ten take over 20%. CDR1 MNHEY and CDR2 SMNVEV come from the germline V gene (reference sequence). The CDR3 covers 14 residues. The origin of this receptor is a woman aged 30 to 39 in good health and CMV-seropositive. This sequence joins TRBV27 and TRBJ2-5, with 10 bases fitting TRBD2. The J call is doubtful: the DNA matches TRBJ2-7 better. The sequenced material came from PBMCs. CDR3 in DNA: TGTGCCAGCAGTTTGACTAGCGGGCCCTACGAGCAGTACTTC. It encodes CASSLTSGPYEQYF.